The rows below give T cell receptor beta chains drawn from one sample of a study of regulatory T cells in long-lasting Graves disease. Via MiXCR, TCRdb re-called the multiplex PCR reads, giving one row per CDR3 protein. Of about 540,000 distinct CDR3 sequences detected, approximately 12% appear once; the ten largest clones hold 8% to 10%. The same specimen was also included in a second study, on T cells in Graves' hyperthyroidism and ophthalmopathy.

Sequencing was performed on peripheral blood mononuclear cells (PBMCs), taken at new diagnosis, from a patient treated with antithyroid drugs. These receptors originate from a man younger than 45 with Graves disease. CDR3s include the opening cysteine and the closing phenylalanine or tryptophan. D genes are given only for firm matches. A clone size is listed for some rows: how often the clone was seen (once, few, many), or a class if it is expanded.

j_gene: TRBJ1-1
d_gene: -
abundance: many
v_gene: TRBV27
len: 15
CDR3aa: CASSPSGTLNTEAFF
CDR3nt: TGTGCCAGCAGTCCATCCGGGACACTGAACACTGAAGCTTTCTTT

j_gene: TRBJ2-2
d_gene: TRBD2
abundance: -
v_gene: TRBV7-9
len: 21
CDR3aa: CASSLVIGLAGVPDKAGELFF
CDR3nt: TGTGCCAGCAGCTTAGTTATTGGGCTAGCGGGAGTACCTGATAAGGCCGGGGAGCTGTTTTTT

j_gene: TRBJ2-7
d_gene: -
abundance: many
v_gene: TRBV29-1
len: 12
CDR3aa: CSAERGPNEQYF
CDR3nt: TGCAGCGCAGAAAGGGGACCTAACGAGCAGTACTTC

j_gene: TRBJ1-2
d_gene: -
abundance: many
v_gene: TRBV7-9
len: 14
CDR3aa: CASSLSLDPLSYTF
CDR3nt: TGTGCCAGCAGCTTATCTCTTGACCCGCTGAGCTACACCTTC

j_gene: TRBJ2-7
d_gene: -
abundance: -
v_gene: TRBV7-9
len: 15
CDR3aa: CASRDERVPSYEQYF
CDR3nt: TGTGCCAGCAGGGACGAGCGGGTACCCTCCTACGAGCAGTACTTC

j_gene: TRBJ1-2
d_gene: -
abundance: -
v_gene: TRBV5-1
len: 15
CDR3aa: CASSFSYREVYGYTF
CDR3nt: TGCGCCAGCAGCTTTTCATACAGGGAGGTCTATGGCTACACCTTC

j_gene: TRBJ1-5
d_gene: -
abundance: many
v_gene: TRBV18
len: 14
CDR3aa: CASSPGGPNQPQHF
CDR3nt: TGTGCCAGCTCACCGGGGGGCCCAAATCAGCCCCAGCATTTT

j_gene: TRBJ2-7
d_gene: -
abundance: many
v_gene: TRBV5-4
len: 15
CDR3aa: CASSVGTFSSYEQYF
CDR3nt: TGTGCCAGCAGCGTCGGGACCTTCAGCTCCTACGAGCAGTACTTC

j_gene: TRBJ1-2
d_gene: TRBD1
abundance: many
v_gene: TRBV27
len: 13
CDR3aa: CASTTGGESGYTF
CDR3nt: TGTGCCAGCACCACAGGGGGGGAATCTGGCTACACCTTC

j_gene: TRBJ2-5
d_gene: -
abundance: few
v_gene: TRBV20-1
len: 13
CDR3aa: CSASDGLRATQYF
CDR3nt: TGCAGTGCTAGTGACGGCCTCAGGGCGACCCAGTACTTC

j_gene: TRBJ2-7
d_gene: TRBD2
abundance: many
v_gene: TRBV3-1
len: 15
CDR3aa: CASSQTLAETYEQYF
CDR3nt: TGTGCCAGCAGCCAAACGCTAGCGGAGACCTACGAGCAGTACTTC

j_gene: TRBJ2-3
d_gene: -
abundance: many
v_gene: TRBV24-1
len: 16
CDR3aa: CATSDPPTKGTDTQYF
CDR3nt: TGTGCCACCAGTGATCCCCCGACAAAGGGCACAGATACGCAGTATTTT